This T cell receptor (beta chain) came from a study of regulatory and conventional T cells in RAG deficiency. This CDR3 has 14 residues. In germline, CDR1 is SEHNR, CDR2 FQNEAQ (reference sequence). After removal of 3 bases from V and 10 bases from J, the junction contained 7 bases not matched to a gene. Some clones are missing from TCRdb's copy, which holds only in-frame ones; the method was immunoSEQ multiplex PCR. The repertoire consists of around 37,000 clones, with roughly 90% occurring once and the leading ten covering roughly 15%. These data also formed part of another study, on regulatory T cells. That work adds: Amplification used 52 TRBV primers and 13 TRBJ primers. Patient repertoires had restricted TRB V-J pairs and skewed V and J usage, most in Tregs.

Sequenced sample: CD8+ T cells sorted from blood. This receptor was identified in a human donor in good health. This chain uses TRBV7-9 with TRBJ2-1, with 9 bases identical to TRBD2. The CDR3 DNA follows: TGTGCCAGCAGCTTCGGCGGGGGGGCAGGAGAGCAGTTCTTC. It specifies CASSFGGGAGEQFF.